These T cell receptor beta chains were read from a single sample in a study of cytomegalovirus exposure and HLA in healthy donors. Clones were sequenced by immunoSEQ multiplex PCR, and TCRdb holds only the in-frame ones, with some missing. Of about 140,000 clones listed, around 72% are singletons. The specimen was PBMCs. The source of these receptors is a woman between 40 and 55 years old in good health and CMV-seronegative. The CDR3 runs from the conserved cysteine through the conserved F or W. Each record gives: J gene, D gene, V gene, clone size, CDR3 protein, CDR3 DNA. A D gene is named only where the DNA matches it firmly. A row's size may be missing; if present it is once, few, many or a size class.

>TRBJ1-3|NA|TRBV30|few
CAWGPGISGNTIYF
TGTGCCTGGGGGCCAGGGATCTCTGGAAACACCATATATTTT
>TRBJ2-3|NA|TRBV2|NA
CASRVGTDTQYF
TGTGCCAGCCGCGTCGGTACAGATACGCAGTATTTT
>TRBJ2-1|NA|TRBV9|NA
CASSETSSYNEQFF
TGTGCCAGCAGCGAAACTTCGAGCTACAATGAGCAGTTCTTC
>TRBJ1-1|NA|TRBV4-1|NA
CASSQDPGGAAEAFF
TGCGCCAGCAGCCAGGACCCGGGAGGAGCGGCTGAAGCTTTCTTT
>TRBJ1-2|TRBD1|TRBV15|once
CATSSRTGQGYTF
TGTGCCACCAGCTCCCGGACAGGGCAGGGCTACACCTTC
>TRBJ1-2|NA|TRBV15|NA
CATSLTGLYGYTF
TGTGCCACCAGCCTTACAGGGCTCTATGGCTACACCTTC
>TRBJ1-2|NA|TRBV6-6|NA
CASIQGQIGYTF
TGTGCCAGCATTCAGGGTCAAATCGGCTACACCTTC
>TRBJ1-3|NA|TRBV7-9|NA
CASSTGQLSGNTIYF
TGTGCCAGCAGCACCGGACAGCTCTCTGGAAACACCATATATTTT
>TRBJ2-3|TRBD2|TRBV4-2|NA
CASSLSGSTDTQYF
TGTGCCAGCAGCCTTAGCGGGAGCACAGATACGCAGTATTTT
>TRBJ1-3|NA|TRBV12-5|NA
CASGNGLPGTSGNTIYF
TGTGCTAGTGGTAACGGACTTCCTGGTACCTCTGGAAACACCATATATTTT
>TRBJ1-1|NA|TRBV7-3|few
CASSLSRGNTEAFF
TGTGCCAGCAGTTTAAGTCGGGGAAACACTGAAGCTTTCTTT
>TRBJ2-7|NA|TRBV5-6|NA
CASSLGGDFYEQYF
TGTGCCAGCAGCTTGGGCGGGGATTTCTACGAGCAGTACTTC
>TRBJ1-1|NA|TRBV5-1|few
CASSTNSAEAFF
TGCGCCAGCAGCACGAATAGCGCTGAAGCTTTCTTT
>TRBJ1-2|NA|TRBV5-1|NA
CASSLVVGYGYTF
TGCGCCAGCAGCTTGGTCGTCGGGTATGGCTACACCTTC
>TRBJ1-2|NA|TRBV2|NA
CASSVEGNYGYTF
TGTGCCAGCAGTGTCGAGGGAAACTATGGCTACACCTTC
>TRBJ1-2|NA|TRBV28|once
CASSLSGYTF
TGTGCCAGCAGTCTAAGTGGCTACACCTTC
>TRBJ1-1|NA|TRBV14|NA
CASSQDDLNTEAFF
TGTGCCAGCAGCCAAGATGACTTGAACACTGAAGCTTTCTTT
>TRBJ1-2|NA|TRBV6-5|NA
CASSWGGISYGYTF
TGTGCCAGCAGTTGGGGAGGAATATCCTATGGCTACACCTTC
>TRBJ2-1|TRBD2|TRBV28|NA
CASSLGLAGGLYNEQFF
TGTGCCAGCAGTTTAGGACTAGCGGGGGGCCTCTACAATGAGCAGTTCTTC
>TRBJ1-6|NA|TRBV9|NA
CASSGNRGIDSPLHF
TGTGCCAGCAGCGGAAATCGGGGTATTGACTCACCCCTCCACTTT
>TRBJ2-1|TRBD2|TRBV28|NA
CASSQRLAAYNEQFF
TGTGCCAGCAGTCAAAGACTAGCGGCCTACAATGAGCAGTTCTTC
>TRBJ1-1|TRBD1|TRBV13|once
CASSHGRQGARTEAFF
TGTGCCAGCAGCCACGGGCGACAGGGCGCGAGGACTGAAGCTTTCTTT
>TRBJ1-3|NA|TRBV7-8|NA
CASSLAVQGFSGNTIYF
TGTGCCAGCAGCTTAGCGGTGCAGGGATTCTCTGGAAACACCATATATTTT
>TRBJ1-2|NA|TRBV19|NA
CATQDGGVGHGYTF
TGTGCCACTCAAGATGGGGGGGTAGGTCATGGCTACACCTTC
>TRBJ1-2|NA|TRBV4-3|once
CASSQEDRNYTF
TGCGCCAGCAGCCAGGAGGACAGAAACTACACCTTC
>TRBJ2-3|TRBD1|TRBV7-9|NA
CASSPTGGDTDTQYF
TGTGCCAGCAGCCCGACAGGGGGAGACACAGATACGCAGTATTTT
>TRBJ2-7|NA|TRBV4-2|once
CASSHRQDTYEQYF
TGTGCCAGCAGCCATCGGCAGGATACCTACGAGCAGTACTTC
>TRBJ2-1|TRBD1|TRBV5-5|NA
CASSSGTGFSSYNEQFF
TGTGCCAGCAGCTCCGGGACAGGGTTTAGCTCCTACAATGAGCAGTTCTTC
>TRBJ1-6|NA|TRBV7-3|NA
CASSQTLNSPLHF
TGTGCCAGCAGCCAGACATTGAATTCACCCCTCCACTTT
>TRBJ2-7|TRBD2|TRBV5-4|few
CASSLEASGYEQYF
TGTGCCAGCAGCTTGGAGGCTAGCGGATACGAGCAGTACTTC
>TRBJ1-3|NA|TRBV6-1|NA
CASSPFSGNTIYF
TGTGCCAGCAGCCCTTTTTCGGGAAACACCATATATTTT
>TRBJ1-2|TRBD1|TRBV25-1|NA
CASSELGAGGAGDYGYTF
TGTGCCAGCAGTGAACTTGGGGCAGGGGGCGCGGGGGACTATGGCTACACCTTC
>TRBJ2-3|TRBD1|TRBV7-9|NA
CASFKRTGPTDTQYF
TGTGCCAGCTTTAAAAGGACAGGGCCCACAGATACGCAGTATTTT
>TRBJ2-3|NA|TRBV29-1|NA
CSVENIATGSTDTQYF
TGCAGCGTTGAAAACATTGCGACAGGTAGCACAGATACGCAGTATTTT
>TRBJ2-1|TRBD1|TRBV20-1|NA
CSAHDREEQFF
TGCAGTGCCCACGACAGGGAGGAGCAGTTCTTC
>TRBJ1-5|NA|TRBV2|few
CASKGSNQPQHF
TGTGCCAGCAAGGGGAGCAATCAGCCCCAGCATTTT
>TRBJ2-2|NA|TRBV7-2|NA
CASSLFSRELFF
TGTGCCAGCAGCTTATTCAGTCGGGAGCTGTTTTTT
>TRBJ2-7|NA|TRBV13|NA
CASQRRGRTTYEQYF
TGTGCCTCACAACGGCGGGGCCGGACAACCTACGAGCAGTACTTC
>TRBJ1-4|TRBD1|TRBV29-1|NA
CSAAGGLEEKLFF
TGCAGCGCAGCAGGGGGCCTAGAGGAAAAACTGTTTTTT
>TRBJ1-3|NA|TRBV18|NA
CASSPPAGAGNTIYF
TGTGCCAGCTCACCACCCGCGGGGGCTGGAAACACCATATATTTT
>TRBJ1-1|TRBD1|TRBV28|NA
CASSFGQGYEAFF
TGTGCCAGCAGTTTTGGACAGGGATATGAAGCTTTCTTT
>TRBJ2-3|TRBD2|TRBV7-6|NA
CASSAPTSGGAADTQYF
TGTGCCAGCAGCGCCCCTACTAGCGGGGGGGCCGCAGATACGCAGTATTTT
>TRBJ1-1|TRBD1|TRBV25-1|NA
CASSARQGGDTEAFF
TGTGCCAGCAGTGCCAGACAGGGGGGAGACACTGAAGCTTTCTTT